The rows below give T cell receptor beta chains drawn from one sample of a study of T cells in Graves' hyperthyroidism and ophthalmopathy. TCRdb fed the multiplex PCR reads into MiXCR, producing one record per CDR3 protein. The sample lists around 690,000 distinct CDR3 sequences; about 18% were seen once. The sample consisted of blood. The receptors come from a man over 45 with Graves' hyperthyroidism. The CDR3 runs from the conserved cysteine through the conserved F or W. Each record gives: clone size, J gene, D gene, V gene, CDR3 protein, CDR3 DNA. The D gene is left open where the match is weak. The size field is filled for only some rows; it gives once, few, many or a size class.

clone_size: many
j_call: TRBJ2-2
d_call: .
v_call: TRBV2
cdr3_aa: CASSEGPNTGELFF
cdr3_nt: TGTGCCAGCAGTGAAGGGCCAAACACCGGGGAGCTGTTTTTT

clone_size: .
j_call: TRBJ2-1
d_call: .
v_call: TRBV27
cdr3_aa: CASRPYSYNEQFF
cdr3_nt: TGTGCCAGTCGCCCATATTCCTACAATGAGCAGTTCTTC

clone_size: .
j_call: TRBJ2-3
d_call: .
v_call: TRBV12-3/TRBV12-4
cdr3_aa: CASSQGQRTDTQYF
cdr3_nt: TGTGCCAGCAGTCAAGGACAGCGCACAGATACGCAGTATTTT

clone_size: few
j_call: TRBJ1-2
d_call: .
v_call: TRBV29-1
cdr3_aa: CSTSFTNYGYTF
cdr3_nt: TGCAGCACCAGTTTTACTAACTATGGCTACACCTTC

clone_size: .
j_call: TRBJ2-5
d_call: TRBD2
v_call: TRBV10-2
cdr3_aa: CASSVASGGETQYF
cdr3_nt: TGCGCCAGCAGTGTGGCTAGCGGGGGGGAGACCCAGTACTTC

clone_size: many
j_call: TRBJ2-7
d_call: .
v_call: TRBV6-1
cdr3_aa: CASSGNGDEQYF
cdr3_nt: TGTGCCAGCTCGGGAAATGGGGACGAGCAGTACTTC

clone_size: .
j_call: TRBJ2-1
d_call: TRBD2
v_call: TRBV27
cdr3_aa: CASSPRLAGVEQFF
cdr3_nt: TGTGCCAGCAGTCCCCGACTAGCGGGGGTCGAGCAGTTCTTC

clone_size: .
j_call: TRBJ2-1
d_call: .
v_call: TRBV19
cdr3_aa: CASSITESSYNEQFF
cdr3_nt: TGTGCCAGTAGTATTACGGAAAGCTCCTACAATGAGCAGTTCTTC

clone_size: few
j_call: TRBJ1-2
d_call: .
v_call: TRBV7-2
cdr3_aa: CASSGSGVNYGYTF
cdr3_nt: TGTGCCAGCAGCGGTAGCGGGGTTAACTATGGCTACACCTTC

clone_size: few
j_call: TRBJ2-7
d_call: TRBD1
v_call: TRBV4-1
cdr3_aa: CASSQVQGYEQYF
cdr3_nt: TGCGCCAGCAGCCAGGTACAGGGGTACGAGCAGTACTTC

clone_size: many
j_call: TRBJ2-1
d_call: .
v_call: TRBV27
cdr3_aa: CASSLSGLASYNEQFF
cdr3_nt: TGTGCCAGCAGTTTATCGGGCCTAGCTTCCTACAATGAGCAGTTCTTC

clone_size: many
j_call: TRBJ1-1
d_call: .
v_call: TRBV12-3/TRBV12-4
cdr3_aa: CASRYRDAEAFF
cdr3_nt: TGTGCCAGCAGATACAGGGACGCTGAAGCTTTCTTT

clone_size: many
j_call: TRBJ2-3
d_call: TRBD1
v_call: TRBV20-1
cdr3_aa: CSARDRGGADTQYF
cdr3_nt: TGCAGTGCTAGAGATCGAGGGGGCGCGGATACGCAGTATTTT

clone_size: many
j_call: TRBJ1-6
d_call: TRBD1
v_call: TRBV5-1
cdr3_aa: CASSSSGQNNSPLHF
cdr3_nt: TGCGCCAGCAGCTCTTCGGGACAGAATAATTCACCCCTCCACTTT

clone_size: .
j_call: TRBJ2-5
d_call: TRBD1
v_call: TRBV28
cdr3_aa: CASRPRTGKGETQYF
cdr3_nt: TGTGCCAGCAGACCCCGGACAGGGAAGGGAGAGACCCAGTACTTC

clone_size: few
j_call: TRBJ1-4
d_call: TRBD1
v_call: TRBV5-8
cdr3_aa: CASSRRTGSNEKLFF
cdr3_nt: TGTGCCAGCAGCAGAAGGACAGGTAGTAATGAAAAACTGTTTTTT

clone_size: many
j_call: TRBJ2-1
d_call: TRBD2
v_call: TRBV28
cdr3_aa: CASSFSSGREERNEQFF
cdr3_nt: TGTGCCAGCAGTTTTTCTAGCGGGAGGGAGGAGAGAAATGAGCAGTTCTTC

clone_size: many
j_call: TRBJ1-2
d_call: .
v_call: TRBV28
cdr3_aa: CASGGGASYGYTF
cdr3_nt: TGTGCCAGCGGGGGCGGGGCGAGCTATGGCTACACCTTC

clone_size: many
j_call: TRBJ2-5
d_call: .
v_call: TRBV3-1
cdr3_aa: CASSQDLAQETQYF
cdr3_nt: TGTGCCAGCAGCCAAGATCTTGCCCAAGAGACCCAGTACTTC

clone_size: .
j_call: TRBJ2-7
d_call: .
v_call: TRBV10-1
cdr3_aa: CASSDFAGDEQYF
cdr3_nt: TGCGCCAGCAGTGACTTTGCCGGGGACGAGCAGTACTTC

clone_size: many
j_call: TRBJ1-2
d_call: .
v_call: TRBV14
cdr3_aa: CASSHDLGPYGYTF
cdr3_nt: TGTGCCAGCAGCCACGATCTGGGGCCCTATGGCTACACCTTC

clone_size: few
j_call: TRBJ2-3
d_call: .
v_call: TRBV27
cdr3_aa: CATGHGTDTQYF
cdr3_nt: TGTGCCACCGGGCATGGCACAGATACGCAGTATTTT

clone_size: many
j_call: TRBJ1-5
d_call: .
v_call: TRBV19
cdr3_aa: CASSSYPDRNQPQHF
cdr3_nt: TGTGCCAGTAGTTCCTATCCGGACAGAAATCAGCCCCAGCATTTT

clone_size: .
j_call: TRBJ1-1
d_call: .
v_call: TRBV11-1
cdr3_aa: CASSLGRQVTEAFF
cdr3_nt: TGTGCCAGCAGCTTAGGCCGTCAGGTTACTGAAGCTTTCTTT

clone_size: many
j_call: TRBJ1-5
d_call: TRBD1
v_call: TRBV2
cdr3_aa: CASRTGTGGSPPQHF
cdr3_nt: TGTGCCAGCAGGACCGGGACAGGGGGATCACCGCCCCAGCATTTT

clone_size: many
j_call: TRBJ2-7
d_call: .
v_call: TRBV11-2
cdr3_aa: CASSTEGGPYEQYF
cdr3_nt: TGTGCCAGCAGCACTGAGGGTGGTCCCTACGAGCAGTACTTC

clone_size: many
j_call: TRBJ1-4
d_call: TRBD1
v_call: TRBV12-3/TRBV12-4
cdr3_aa: CASSSGRGALGEKLFF
cdr3_nt: TGTGCCAGCAGTTCGGGCAGGGGGGCTTTAGGTGAAAAACTGTTTTTT

clone_size: few
j_call: TRBJ2-2
d_call: TRBD2
v_call: TRBV27
cdr3_aa: CASKAGLAGSAGGLFF
cdr3_nt: TGTGCCAGCAAGGCCGGACTAGCGGGATCCGCCGGGGGGCTGTTTTTT

clone_size: many
j_call: TRBJ1-6
d_call: .
v_call: TRBV6-5
cdr3_aa: CASLQGIDSPLHF
cdr3_nt: TGTGCCAGCCTACAGGGCATTGATTCACCCCTCCACTTT

clone_size: few
j_call: TRBJ1-2
d_call: .
v_call: TRBV6-6
cdr3_aa: CASSYDSRGDYGYTF
cdr3_nt: TGTGCCAGCAGTTACGATTCCAGGGGTGACTATGGCTACACCTTC